These 29 T cell receptor beta chains originate from one sample sequenced in a study of blood T cells in healthy people across ages. With a J-beta primer mix and a sample-barcoded 5' primer, a second PCR ran roughly 6 to 11 cycles. From the 5' RACE reads, TCRdb called clonotypes with MiXCR, one entry per CDR3 protein. The sample carries over 600,000 distinct CDR3 sequences, more than 50% recorded once. Sample: blood. These receptors were obtained from a man aged 35 to 55 in good health.

The CDR3 DNA follows: TGCAGTGCTAGAGATCTGACAGCTCTCTACAATGAGCAGTTCTTC. Protein: CSARDLTALYNEQFF. The rearrangement joins TRBV20-1 to TRBJ2-1; D might be TRBD1 (5 bases). The V end was cut by 0 bases, the J end by 3 bases, with 12 bases between. In germline, CDR1 is DFQATT, CDR2 SNEGSKA (reference sequence). The length of the CDR3 is 15 residues.

This chain joins TRBV3-1 and TRBJ2-7; 8 bases are a match to TRBD1. Germline lookup yields CDR1 LGHDT and CDR2 YNNKEL (reference sequence). This CDR3 has 16 amino acids. V lost 3 bases, J lost 4 bases, and 11 bases stayed unmatched. CDR3 bases: TGTGCCAGCAGCCAGAAGACAGGGGCCGAGGGGTACGAGCAGTACTTC. Translating gives CASSQKTGAEGYEQYF.

The CDR3 sequence is CATSDVGFENTQYF. DNA of the CDR3: TGTGCCACCAGTGACGTTGGTTTTGAGAATACGCAGTATTTT. The chain combines TRBV24-1 with TRBJ2-3; D is ambiguous. CDR1 KGHDR and CDR2 SFDVKD come from the germline V gene. This CDR3 spans 14 amino acids. V was trimmed by 4 bases and J by 7 bases, leaving 14 bases between them.

The CDR3: CASRPGPSEKLFF. DNA for the CDR3: TGTGCCAGCAGACCGGGCCCCAGTGAAAAACTGTTTTTT. The chain employs TRBV2 and TRBJ1-4; no reliable D call. The CDR3 spans 13 residues. Between the trimmed V and J ends, which lost 6 bases and 7 bases, there was a span of 12 bases. CDR1 and CDR2 from the germline V gene are SNHLY and FYNNEI.

V and J are TRBV7-2 and TRBJ2-2, with TRBD1 matching over 10 bases. CDR3 length: 15 amino acids. V dropped 4 bases and J dropped 6; count of bases not matched to a gene: 5. Germline assignment: CDR1 SGHTA and CDR2 FQGNSA. The CDR3 DNA reads as TGTGCCAGCAGCTGGACAGGGGGAAAGGCCGGGGAGCTGTTTTTT. It encodes CASSWTGGKAGELFF.

The chain carries TRBV7-2 and TRBJ2-1, with unresolved D. In germline, CDR1 is SGHTA, CDR2 FQGNSA. The CDR3 has 17 residues. V shed 5 bases and J shed 0 bases, with 17 bases lying between them. The CDR3 nucleotides read TGTGCCAGCAGCAGACCACGTTTAACAAGCTCCTACAATGAGCAGTTCTTC. Amino acids: CASSRPRLTSSYNEQFF.

The chain links TRBV29-1 to TRBJ2-7, with 9 bases fitting TRBD2. Germline assignment: CDR1 SQVTM and CDR2 ANQGSEA. Unmatched junction bases numbered 12, after V lost 6 bases and J lost 6 bases. The CDR3 has 14 amino acids. The CDR3, as DNA: TGCAGCGTGACCGGGGCGGGAGGGCCTCTCGAGCAGTACTTC. Translated, it gives CSVTGAGGPLEQYF.

The rearrangement links TRBV12-3 or TRBV12-4 to TRBJ2-3; 15 nucleotides align to TRBD2. This CDR3 spans 18 amino acids. V was clipped by 5 bases and J by 0 bases; unmatched bases: 6. Written as DNA, the CDR3 is TGTGCCAGCAGTAAAGGACTAGCGGGAGGGTCGAGCACAGATACGCAGTATTTT. Its protein product is CASSKGLAGGSSTDTQYF.

This CDR3 reads CASSATARADTQYF. Written as DNA, the CDR3 is TGTGCCAGCAGTGCCACCGCCCGGGCAGATACGCAGTATTTT. This chain joins TRBV6-4 and TRBJ2-3, with D hard to call. Trimming stripped 4 bases from V and 4 bases from J, with 12 bases between. This CDR3 spans 14 amino acids. From germline, CDR1 is MRHNA and CDR2 SNTAGT.

This clonotype came up once. This sequence joins TRBV15 and TRBJ2-1, with D tentatively TRBD1 (6 bases). Trimming left V 8 bases short and J 1 base short, with 9 bases between. The CDR3 is 13 amino acids. CDR1 is LNHNV, CDR2 YYDKDF, per germline (reference sequence). CDR3 residues: CATRDMSYNEQFF. The CDR3 bases are TGTGCCACCCGGGACATGTCCTACAATGAGCAGTTCTTC. The complete variable domain, with remaining parts taken from reference TRBV15 and TRBJ2-1, reads DAMVIQNPRYQVTQFGKPVTLSCSQTLNHNVMYWYQQKSSQAPKLLFHYYDKDFNNEADTPDNFQSRRPNTSFCFLDIRSPGLGDTAMYLCATRDMSYNEQFFGPGTRLTVL.

This sequence joins TRBV3-1 and TRBJ2-5; tentatively, D is TRBD2 (6 bases). The end of the DNA is better explained by TRBJ2-7, so the J call may be wrong. The CDR3 has 14 amino acids. CDR1 and CDR2 from the germline V gene are LGHDT and YNNKEL (reference sequence). The CDR3 sequence: CASGNVGGRDEQYF. In DNA, the CDR3 is TGTGCCAGCGGCAATGTAGGAGGGCGGGACGAGCAGTACTTC.

The CDR3: CSGGAGFRETQYF. In DNA, the CDR3 is TGCAGCGGGGGGGCAGGATTTAGGGAGACCCAGTACTTC. This chain connects TRBV29-1 to TRBJ2-5; D may correspond to TRBD1 or TRBD2 (6 bases each). Germline CDR1 reads SQVTM; CDR2 reads ANQGSEA. Trimming took off 7 bases at V and 5 bases at J, with 17 bases between the two ends. CDR3 length: 13 residues.

The sample holds a few counts of this clonotype. This chain joins TRBV5-1 and TRBJ2-3; 7 bases are shared with TRBD1. V shed 0 bases and J 6 bases; nucleotides not matched to a gene: 1. The V gene's germline CDR1 is SGHRS and CDR2 YFSETQ. The CDR3 loop spans 13 amino acids. CDR3 region: CASSLEGADTQYF. Written as DNA, the CDR3 is TGCGCCAGCAGCTTGGAGGGGGCGGATACGCAGTATTTT.

The rearrangement links TRBV7-9 to TRBJ2-7, with D possibly being TRBD2 (5 bases). Per germline, CDR1 SEHNR and CDR2 FQNEAQ (reference sequence). V was shortened by 5 bases and J by 7 bases, with 15 bases between the two germline ends. This CDR3 is 13 amino acids long. The CDR3 nucleotides are TGTGCCAGCAGCCTCGACGGGCTAGCTGAGCAGTACTTC. The encoded protein is CASSLDGLAEQYF.

This clonotype was picked up a small number of times. The chain couples TRBV5-1 to TRBJ2-3; a weak D match, TRBD2 (6 bases). The V gene's germline CDR1 is SGHRS and CDR2 YFSETQ. The CDR3 extends over 13 amino acids. The V gene lost 3 bases and the J gene lost 4 bases, with 9 bases spanning the gap. CDR3 nucleotide sequence: TGCGCCAGCAGCTGGGGGACTGCAGATACGCAGTATTTT. As protein: CASSWGTADTQYF.

The chain couples TRBV18 to TRBJ1-2; TRBD1 agrees at 8 bases. V lost 0 bases and J lost 8; bases outside the gene matches: 11. Germline values: CDR1 KGHSH, CDR2 LQKENI. The CDR3 runs to 16 residues. The CDR3 DNA is TGTGCCAGCTCACCACCGACGACAGGGGCGCTTACCGGCTACACCTTC. It yields the protein CASSPPTTGALTGYTF.

The chain links TRBV20-1 to TRBJ2-7; TRBD2 might be the D (6 bases). V shed 3 bases and J shed 0 bases, with 15 bases lying between them. This CDR3 has 15 residues. In germline, CDR1 is DFQATT, CDR2 SNEGSKA (reference sequence). CDR3 in DNA: TGCAGTGCTAGGGGGCTAGCGTTCAGCTCCTACGAGCAGTACTTC. It translates to CSARGLAFSSYEQYF.

This clonotype showed up just once. V and J are TRBV15 and TRBJ2-5; 8 positions agree with TRBD2. Germline lookup yields CDR1 LNHNV and CDR2 YYDKDF (reference sequence). The CDR3 runs to 14 residues. V dropped 1 base and J dropped 4; count of bases not matched to a gene: 2. CDR3 nucleotides: TGTGCCACCAGCAGAGCGGGGGGGGGAGAGACCCAGTACTTC. Residues: CATSRAGGGETQYF.

The J gene is TRBJ2-1, the V gene TRBV29-1, with 15 bases identical to TRBD2. Per germline, CDR1 SQVTM and CDR2 ANQGSEA. This CDR3 has 16 amino acids. Trimming took 5 bases from V and 4 from J; bases not matched to a gene: 6. The CDR3, as DNA: TGCAGCGTTACGGGACTAGCGGGAGGTGGGTACAATGAGCAGTTCTTC. It yields the protein CSVTGLAGGGYNEQFF.

This chain connects TRBV6-1 to TRBJ1-2; 7 positions agree with TRBD1. The CDR3 totals 13 residues. The germline gives CDR1 MNHNS, CDR2 SASEGT. V lost 2 bases to trimming and J lost 7 bases; unmatched junction nucleotides: 4. CDR3 bases: TGTGCCAGCAGTGAACAGGGGGTAGGTGGCTACACCTTC. It is translated as CASSEQGVGGYTF.

This clonotype was observed a few times. The chain joins TRBV20-1 to TRBJ2-7; TRBD2 agrees at 9 bases. The length of the CDR3 is 14 residues. V lost 1 base, J lost 7 bases, and 8 bases stayed unmatched. Germline V gene data show CDR1 as DFQATT and CDR2 as SNEGSKA (reference sequence). The CDR3 sequence: CSARGTSDLREQYF. CDR3 DNA sequence: TGCAGTGCTAGAGGGACTAGCGATTTAAGAGAGCAGTACTTC.

The rearrangement uses TRBV6-1 and TRBJ2-7; D perhaps matches TRBD2 (6 bases). The closer fit of TRBJ2-5 to the DNA end suggests the J call may be wrong. CDR3 length equals 16 residues. Germline V gene lookup returns CDR1 MNHNS and CDR2 SASEGT. The CDR3 nucleotides read TGTGCCAGCAGTGACCTCGGGACTTTCCCCAGAGAGACCCAGTACTTC. Its protein product is CASSDLGTFPRETQYF.

The J gene is TRBJ2-1, the V gene TRBV27; no clear D. The better agreement between TRBJ2-7 and the DNA end casts doubt on the J call. This CDR3 has 13 residues. Germline CDR1 is MNHEY and CDR2 is SMNVEV (reference sequence). This CDR3 is CASSLRPLYEQYF. The CDR3 nucleotides are TGTGCCAGCAGTTTACGTCCGCTCTACGAGCAGTACTTC.

This chain joins TRBV3-1 and TRBJ2-3, with 7 positions matching TRBD2. In germline, CDR1 is LGHDT, CDR2 YNNKEL (reference sequence). There are 17 residues in the CDR3. With 1 base clipped from V and 5 bases from J, the junction kept 12 bases outside the gene matches. In nucleotides, the CDR3 is TGTGCCAGCAGCCAAGCGGGGGGACCCCCGGCGCGAGATACGCAGTATTTT. This translates into CASSQAGGPPARDTQYF.

The chain links TRBV20-1 to TRBJ1-4; no reliable D call. The CDR3 totals 12 residues. From germline, CDR1 is DFQATT and CDR2 SNEGSKA (reference sequence). V shed 2 bases and J shed 4 bases, with 5 bases lying between them. As DNA, the CDR3 is TGCAGTGCTAGATTCCGTAATGAAAAACTGTTTTTT. Its protein product is CSARFRNEKLFF.

The J gene is TRBJ1-2, the V gene TRBV18; unclear D gene. The CDR3 is 14 amino acids. Germline CDR1 KGHSH, CDR2 LQKENI. Between the trimmed V and J ends, which lost 3 bases and 1 base, there was a span of 9 bases. CDR3 nucleotides: TGTGCCAGCTCACCGGCCAGACTTAACTATGGCTACACCTTC. Translation: CASSPARLNYGYTF.

This clonotype was observed a few times. In DNA form, the CDR3 reads TGCAGCGTTGAACACGTGGAGACCCAGTACTTC. Translation: CSVEHVETQYF. V usage is TRBV29-1 and J usage is TRBJ2-7; the D is unclear. The end of the DNA aligns better with TRBJ2-5, so the J call may be wrong. The germline CDR1 and CDR2 sequences are SQVTM and ANQGSEA. The CDR3 spans 11 residues.

At least ten counts were recorded for this clonotype. The chain has TRBV12-3 or TRBV12-4 and TRBJ1-2, with D unresolved. The CDR3 contains 15 residues. The germline V and J ends were trimmed by 2 bases and 8 bases, with 18 bases remaining between them. The CDR3 DNA follows: TGTGCCAGCAGTTTATTATCCCCCCGGTCGGGAGGCTACACCTTC. Amino acid sequence: CASSLLSPRSGGYTF.

The chain couples TRBV29-1 to TRBJ2-6; D is unresolved. V lost 6 bases to trimming and J lost 0 bases, with 9 bases between them. This CDR3 has 14 residues. Germline values: CDR1 SQVTM, CDR2 ANQGSEA. The CDR3 here is CSVTLGSGANVLTF. The CDR3, as DNA: TGCAGCGTGACCCTGGGCTCTGGGGCCAACGTCCTGACTTTC.